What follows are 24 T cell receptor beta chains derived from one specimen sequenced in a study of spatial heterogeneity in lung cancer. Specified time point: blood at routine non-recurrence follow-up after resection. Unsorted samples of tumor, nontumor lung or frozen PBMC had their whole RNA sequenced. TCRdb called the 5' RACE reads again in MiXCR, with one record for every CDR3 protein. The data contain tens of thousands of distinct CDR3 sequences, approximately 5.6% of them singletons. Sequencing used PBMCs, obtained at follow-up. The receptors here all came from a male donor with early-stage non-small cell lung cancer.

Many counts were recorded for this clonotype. Here the CDR3 DNA reads TGTGCCAGCAGCCGGGGGGAGGGGATAGATACGCAGTATTTT. Its protein product is CASSRGEGIDTQYF. The chain joins TRBV3-1 to TRBJ2-3, with 7 bases lining up with TRBD2. Germline CDR1 and CDR2: LGHDT and YNNKEL (reference sequence). Trimming at V came to 4 bases and at J to 5 bases, leaving 6 bases not matched to a gene. This CDR3 region has 14 residues.

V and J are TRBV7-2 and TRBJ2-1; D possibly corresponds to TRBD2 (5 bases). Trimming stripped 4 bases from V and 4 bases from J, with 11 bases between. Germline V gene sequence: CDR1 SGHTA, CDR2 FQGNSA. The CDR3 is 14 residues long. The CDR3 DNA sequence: TGTGCCAGCAGCTCACGGACTGTTTACAATGAGCAGTTCTTC. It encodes CASSSRTVYNEQFF.

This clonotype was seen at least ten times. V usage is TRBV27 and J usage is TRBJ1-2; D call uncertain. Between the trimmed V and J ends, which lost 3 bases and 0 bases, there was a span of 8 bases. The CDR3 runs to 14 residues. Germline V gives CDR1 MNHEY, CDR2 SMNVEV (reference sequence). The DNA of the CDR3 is TGTGCCAGCAGTTTCCTGAGTACTAACTATGGCTACACCTTC. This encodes CASSFLSTNYGYTF.

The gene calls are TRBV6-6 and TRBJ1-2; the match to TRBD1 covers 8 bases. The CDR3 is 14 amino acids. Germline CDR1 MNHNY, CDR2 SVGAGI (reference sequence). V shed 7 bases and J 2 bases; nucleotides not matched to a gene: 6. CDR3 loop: CASNPGGPNYGYTF. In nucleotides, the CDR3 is TGTGCCAGCAATCCAGGGGGCCCAAACTATGGCTACACCTTC.

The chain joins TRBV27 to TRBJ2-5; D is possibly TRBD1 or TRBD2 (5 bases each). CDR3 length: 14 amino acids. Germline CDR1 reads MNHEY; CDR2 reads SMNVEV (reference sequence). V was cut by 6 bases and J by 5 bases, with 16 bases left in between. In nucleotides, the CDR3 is TGTGCCAGCAGCGGGGCCCTAAAGGGGGAGACCCAGTACTTC. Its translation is CASSGALKGETQYF.

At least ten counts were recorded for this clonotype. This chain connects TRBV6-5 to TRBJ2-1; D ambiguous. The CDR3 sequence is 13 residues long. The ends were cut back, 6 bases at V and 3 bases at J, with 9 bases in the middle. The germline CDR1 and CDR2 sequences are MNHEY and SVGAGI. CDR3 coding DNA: TGTGCCAGCAGCGGTGTAAACTACAATGAGCAGTTCTTC. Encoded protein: CASSGVNYNEQFF.

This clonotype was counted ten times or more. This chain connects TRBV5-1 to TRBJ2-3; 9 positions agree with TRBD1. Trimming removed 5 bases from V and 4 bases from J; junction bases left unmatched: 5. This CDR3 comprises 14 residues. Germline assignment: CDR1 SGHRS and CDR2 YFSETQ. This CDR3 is CASRSTGGADTQYF. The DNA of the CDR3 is TGCGCCAGCAGGTCCACAGGGGGCGCAGATACGCAGTATTTT.

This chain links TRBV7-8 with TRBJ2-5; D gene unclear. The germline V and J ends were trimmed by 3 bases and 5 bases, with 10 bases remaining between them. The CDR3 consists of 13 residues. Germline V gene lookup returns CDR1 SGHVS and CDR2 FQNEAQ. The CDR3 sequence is CASSFGRTETQYF. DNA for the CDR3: TGTGCCAGCAGCTTTGGCAGAACGGAGACCCAGTACTTC.

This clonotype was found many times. For the CDR3, the DNA is TGCAGTGCCACGGACAGGGGTACCTACGAGCAGTACTTC. Protein sequence: CSATDRGTYEQYF. The chain links TRBV20-1 to TRBJ2-7, with TRBD1 matching over 9 bases. Germline V gives CDR1 DFQATT, CDR2 SNEGSKA (reference sequence). V gave up 6 bases and J gave up 2 bases; unmatched junction bases: 5. This CDR3 region has 13 residues.

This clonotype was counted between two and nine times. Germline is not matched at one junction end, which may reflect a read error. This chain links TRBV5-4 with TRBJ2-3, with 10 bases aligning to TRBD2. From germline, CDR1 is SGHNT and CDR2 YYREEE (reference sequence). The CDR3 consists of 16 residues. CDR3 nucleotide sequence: TGTGCCAGCAGCTTGAAGTCTAGCGGGAGCATAGATACGCAGTATTTT. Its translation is CASSLKSSGSIDTQYF.

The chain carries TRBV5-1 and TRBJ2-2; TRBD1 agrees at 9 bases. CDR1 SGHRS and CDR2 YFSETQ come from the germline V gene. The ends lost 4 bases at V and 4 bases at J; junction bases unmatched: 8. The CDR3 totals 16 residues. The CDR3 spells CASSLGQGSRTGELFF. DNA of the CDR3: TGCGCCAGCAGCCTTGGACAGGGGTCTCGCACCGGGGAGCTGTTTTTT.

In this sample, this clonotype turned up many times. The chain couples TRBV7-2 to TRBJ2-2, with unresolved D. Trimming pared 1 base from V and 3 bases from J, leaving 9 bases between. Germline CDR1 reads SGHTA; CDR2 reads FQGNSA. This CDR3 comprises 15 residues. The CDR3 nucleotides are TGTGCCAGCAGCTTAGTTAAGGTTGACACCGGGGAGCTGTTTTTT. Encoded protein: CASSLVKVDTGELFF.

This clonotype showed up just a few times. The CDR3 reads CAISGTGTSGSGTYNEQFF. In DNA form, the CDR3 reads TGTGCCATCAGTGGGACCGGGACTAGCGGGAGTGGGACCTACAATGAGCAGTTCTTC. The chain recombines TRBV10-3 with TRBJ2-1; the match to TRBD2 covers 14 bases. Looked up from germline, CDR1 is ENHRY and CDR2 is SYGVKD. Trimming cost V 4 bases and J 2 bases; bases outside gene matches: 10. The CDR3 runs to 19 residues.

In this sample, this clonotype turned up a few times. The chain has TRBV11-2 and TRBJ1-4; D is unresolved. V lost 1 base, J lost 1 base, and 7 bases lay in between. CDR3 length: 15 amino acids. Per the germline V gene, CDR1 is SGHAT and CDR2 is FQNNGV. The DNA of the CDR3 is TGTGCCAGCAGCTTAGGGGTAGAAACTAATGAAAAACTGTTTTTT. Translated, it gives CASSLGVETNEKLFF. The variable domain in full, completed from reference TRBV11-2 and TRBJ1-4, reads EAGVAQSPRYKIIEKRQSVAFWCNPISGHATLYWYQQILGQGPKLLIQFQNNGVVDDSQLPKDRFSAERLKGVDSTLKIQPAKLEDSAVYLCASSLGVETNEKLFFGSGTQLSVL.

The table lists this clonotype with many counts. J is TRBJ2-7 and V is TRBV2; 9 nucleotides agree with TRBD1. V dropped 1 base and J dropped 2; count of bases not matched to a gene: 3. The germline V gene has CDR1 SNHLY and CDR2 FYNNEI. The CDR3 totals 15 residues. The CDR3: CASSEGDRAPYEQYV. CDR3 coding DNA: TGTGCCAGCAGTGAAGGGGACAGGGCCCCCTACGAGCAGTACGTC.

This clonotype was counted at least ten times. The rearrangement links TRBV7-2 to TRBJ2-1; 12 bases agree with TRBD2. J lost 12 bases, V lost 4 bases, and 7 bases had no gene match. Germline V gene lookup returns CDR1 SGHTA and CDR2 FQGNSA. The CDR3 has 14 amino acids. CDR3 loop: CASSSGLAGPPQFF. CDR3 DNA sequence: TGTGCCAGCAGCTCGGGACTAGCGGGCCCCCCGCAGTTCTTC.

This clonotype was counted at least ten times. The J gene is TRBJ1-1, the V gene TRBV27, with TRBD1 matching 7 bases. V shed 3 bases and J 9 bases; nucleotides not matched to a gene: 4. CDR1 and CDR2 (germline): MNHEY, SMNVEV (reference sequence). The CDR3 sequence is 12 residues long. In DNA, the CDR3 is TGTGCCAGCAGTTTGACAGGGCAAAAAGCTTTCTTT. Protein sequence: CASSLTGQKAFF.

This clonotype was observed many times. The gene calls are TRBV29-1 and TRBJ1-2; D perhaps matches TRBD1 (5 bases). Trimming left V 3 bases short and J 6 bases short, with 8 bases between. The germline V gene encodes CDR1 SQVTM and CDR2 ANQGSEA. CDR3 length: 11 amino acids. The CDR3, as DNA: TGCAGCGTTGATCTGGGGGATGGCTACACCTTC. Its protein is CSVDLGDGYTF. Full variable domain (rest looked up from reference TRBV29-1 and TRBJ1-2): SAVISQKPSRDICQRGTSLTIQCQVDSQVTMMFWYRQQPGQSLTLIATANQGSEATYESGFVIDKFPISRPNLTFSTLTVSNMSPEDSSIYLCSVDLGDGYTFGSGTRLTVV.

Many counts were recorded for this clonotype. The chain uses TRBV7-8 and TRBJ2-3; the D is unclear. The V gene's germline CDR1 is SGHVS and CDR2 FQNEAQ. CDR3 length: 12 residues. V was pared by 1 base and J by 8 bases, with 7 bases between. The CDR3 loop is CASSLVKPTQYF. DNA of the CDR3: TGTGCCAGCAGCTTAGTTAAACCTACGCAGTATTTT.

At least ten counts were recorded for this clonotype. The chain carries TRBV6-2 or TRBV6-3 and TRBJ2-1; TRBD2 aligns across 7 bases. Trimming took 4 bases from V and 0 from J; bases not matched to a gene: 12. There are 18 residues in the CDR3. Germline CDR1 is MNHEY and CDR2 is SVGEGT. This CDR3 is CASSSISSGIGSYNEQFF. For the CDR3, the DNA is TGTGCCAGCAGTTCAATCTCAAGCGGGATAGGCTCCTACAATGAGCAGTTCTTC.

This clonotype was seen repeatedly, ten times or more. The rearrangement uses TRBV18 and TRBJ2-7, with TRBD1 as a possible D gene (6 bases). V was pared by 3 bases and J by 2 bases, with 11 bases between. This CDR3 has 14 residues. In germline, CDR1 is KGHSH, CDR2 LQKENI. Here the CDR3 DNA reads TGTGCCAGCTCACCGTCCAGGGGAACCTACGAGCAGTACTTC. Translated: CASSPSRGTYEQYF. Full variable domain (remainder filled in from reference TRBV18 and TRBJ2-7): NAGVMQNPRHLVRRRGQEARLRCSPMKGHSHVYWYRQLPEEGLKFMVYLQKENIIDESGMPKERFSAEFPKEGPSILRIQQVVRGDSAAYFCASSPSRGTYEQYFGPGTRLTVT.

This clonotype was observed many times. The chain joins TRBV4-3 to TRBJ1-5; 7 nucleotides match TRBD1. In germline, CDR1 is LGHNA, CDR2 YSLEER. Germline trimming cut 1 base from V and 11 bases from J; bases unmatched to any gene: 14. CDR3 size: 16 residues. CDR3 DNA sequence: TGCGCCAGCAGCCAAGGCACTGGACAGACTCAGGGGGCCCAGCATTTT. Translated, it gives CASSQGTGQTQGAQHF.

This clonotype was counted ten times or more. In nucleotides, the CDR3 is TGTGCCACCAGTGATCCCGGCGGGAGACGAACAGATACGCAGTATTTT. Its translation is CATSDPGGRRTDTQYF. The genes are TRBV24-1 and TRBJ2-3; 7 bases match TRBD2. CDR3 length: 16 residues. V shed 3 bases and J 3 bases; nucleotides not matched to a gene: 8. Germline CDR1 is KGHDR and CDR2 is SFDVKD.

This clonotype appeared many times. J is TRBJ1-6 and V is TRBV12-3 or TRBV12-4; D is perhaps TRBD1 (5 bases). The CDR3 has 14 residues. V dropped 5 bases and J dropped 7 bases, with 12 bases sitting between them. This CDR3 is CASSRDGENSPLHF. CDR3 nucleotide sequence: TGTGCCAGCAGTAGGGACGGAGAAAATTCACCCCTCCACTTT.